Listed below are T cell receptor beta chains from one sample, sequenced in a study of blood T cell repertoires in COVID-19. Here immunoSEQ multiplex PCR was the method, and the copy in TCRdb shows in-frame clones only, minus some. The data contain just over 85,000 clones, about 88% of them singletons. The sample taken for sequencing was peripheral blood. These receptors came from a man aged 45 to 65 with acute or convalescent COVID-19. Each CDR3 is given with its conserved first and last residue. The D gene is left open where the match is weak. The size entry is marked missing in some rows and otherwise reads once, few, many or a size class.

length: 17; D: TRBD2; J: TRBJ2-1; size: -; V: TRBV19; DNA: TGTGCCAGGTCGGGACTAGCGGGGGGGGGCCCGAACAATGAGCAGTTCTTC; CDR3: CARSGLAGGGPNNEQFF
length: 18; D: TRBD2; J: TRBJ2-5; size: once; V: TRBV7-2; DNA: TGTGCCAGCAGCTTCGGGACTAGCTCAGTATCGGCGCAAGAGACCCAGTACTTC; CDR3: CASSFGTSSVSAQETQYF
length: 15; D: -; J: TRBJ1-1; size: -; V: TRBV19; DNA: TGTGCCAGTAGTCGGGAGGGATTATCGAACACTGAAGCTTTCTTT; CDR3: CASSREGLSNTEAFF
length: 14; D: -; J: TRBJ2-2; size: -; V: TRBV30; DNA: TGTGCCTGGAGGGGGACACCCAACACCGGGGAGCTGTTTTTT; CDR3: CAWRGTPNTGELFF
length: 13; D: TRBD1; J: TRBJ1-1; size: -; V: TRBV6-5; DNA: TGTGCCAGCAGCCTGACAGGGCCCACTGAAGCTTTCTTT; CDR3: CASSLTGPTEAFF
length: 13; D: -; J: TRBJ2-7; size: -; V: TRBV3-1/TRBV3-2; DNA: TGTGCCAGCAGCCTCGGAGGGAACTACGAGCAGTACTTC; CDR3: CASSLGGNYEQYF
length: 14; D: -; J: TRBJ2-7; size: -; V: TRBV7-9; DNA: TGTGCCAGCAGCGTCCCAGGGGAGGGTATCGAGCAGTACTTC; CDR3: CASSVPGEGIEQYF
length: 13; D: -; J: TRBJ2-3; size: -; V: TRBV6-4; DNA: TGTGCCAGCAGGCGGGACAGCACAGATACGCAGTATTTT; CDR3: CASRRDSTDTQYF
length: 14; D: TRBD2; J: TRBJ2-1; size: -; V: TRBV11-2; DNA: TGTGCCAGCAGCTTAGCGGGGGGCTACAATGAGCAGTTCTTC; CDR3: CASSLAGGYNEQFF
length: 14; D: -; J: TRBJ1-4; size: -; V: TRBV9; DNA: TGTGCCAGCAGCTCCCTCCCGGGAGGAGAAAAACTGTTTTTT; CDR3: CASSSLPGGEKLFF
length: 13; D: -; J: TRBJ1-2; size: -; V: TRBV7-3; DNA: TGTGCCAGCAGCTCCTATCAGGGGAGCGGCTACACCTTC; CDR3: CASSSYQGSGYTF